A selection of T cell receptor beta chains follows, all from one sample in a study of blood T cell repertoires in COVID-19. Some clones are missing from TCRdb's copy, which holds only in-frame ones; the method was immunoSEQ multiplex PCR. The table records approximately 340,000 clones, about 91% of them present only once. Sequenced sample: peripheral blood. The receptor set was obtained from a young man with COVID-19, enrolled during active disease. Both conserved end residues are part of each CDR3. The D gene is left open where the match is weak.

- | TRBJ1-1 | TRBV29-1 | TGCAGCGTTGAGGCTGCGGAGGCTTTCTTT | CSVEAAEAFF
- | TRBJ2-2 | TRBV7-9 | TGTGCCAGCAGCTACATAAGAACAGAGAACACCGGGGAGCTGTTTTTT | CASSYIRTENTGELFF
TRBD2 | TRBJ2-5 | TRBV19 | TGTGCCAGTAGTATCGGTAGCGGGGGGCCGAGGGAGACCCAGTACTTC | CASSIGSGGPRETQYF
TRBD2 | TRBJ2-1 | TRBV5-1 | TGCGCCAGCAGCTTCCGGCCTAGCGGGACTTACAATGAGCAGTTCTTC | CASSFRPSGTYNEQFF
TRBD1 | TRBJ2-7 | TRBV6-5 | TGTGCCAGCCGGGACAGGATCTCCTACGAGCAGTACTTC | CASRDRISYEQYF
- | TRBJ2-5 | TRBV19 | TGTGCCAGTACAAACCAAGAGACCCAGTACTTC | CASTNQETQYF
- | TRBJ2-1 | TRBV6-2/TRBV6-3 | TGTGCCAGCAGTTACAGGTCTAGCGTAGATGAGCAGTTCTTC | CASSYRSSVDEQFF
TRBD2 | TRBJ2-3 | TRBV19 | TGTGCCAGTAGTATCAGGACTAGCGGTCCAAGAGATACGCAGTATTTT | CASSIRTSGPRDTQYF
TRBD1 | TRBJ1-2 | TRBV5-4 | TGTGCCAGCAGCCACGACAGGGTCAGCTTTGGCTACACCTTC | CASSHDRVSFGYTF
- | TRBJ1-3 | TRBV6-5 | TGTGCCAGCAGGCCTCCCGGGAACTCTGGAAACACCATATATTTT | CASRPPGNSGNTIYF